The 14 T cell receptor beta chains below come from one sample, sequenced in a study of blood T cell repertoires in COVID-19. The method was immunoSEQ multiplex PCR; TCRdb's version includes in-frame clones alone and lacks a portion of them. The sample lists around 99,000 clones, 83% occurring once. Sequencing was done on a sample of peripheral blood. The source of these receptors is a woman in her sixties with acute or convalescent COVID-19.

The chain is built from TRBV27 and TRBJ2-1; maybe TRBD2 (5 bases). Looked up from germline, CDR1 is MNHEY and CDR2 is SMNVEV (reference sequence). V was pared by 3 bases and J by 10 bases, with 19 bases between. The CDR3 has 15 residues. CDR3 residues: CASSFSPPTSYEQFF. The DNA of the CDR3 is TGTGCCAGCAGTTTTTCCCCCCCCACTAGTTACGAGCAGTTCTTC.

The CDR3 DNA follows: TGTGCCAGCAGCCTAGGCGCGCAGAACACTGAAGCTTTCTTT. Protein sequence: CASSLGAQNTEAFF. The rearrangement links TRBV11-1 to TRBJ1-1; D is unclear. CDR1 is SGHAT, CDR2 FQDESV, per germline (reference sequence). The CDR3 spans 14 residues. Trimming stripped 5 bases from V and 1 base from J, with 11 bases between.

This chain links TRBV5-1 with TRBJ1-2; D is perhaps TRBD1 (6 bases). The germline gives CDR1 SGHRS, CDR2 YFSETQ. V gave up 4 bases and J gave up 4 bases, with 11 bases separating them. The CDR3 has 13 residues. The CDR3 DNA is TGCGCCAGCAGCACTACAGGGCGCTATGGCTACACCTTC. It specifies CASSTTGRYGYTF.

The chain employs TRBV5-4 and TRBJ2-2, with TRBD2 matching 15 bases. The trim removed 4 bases at V and 7 bases at J, leaving 5 bases unmatched. This CDR3 has 16 residues. CDR1 and CDR2 from the germline V gene are SGHNT and YYREEE (reference sequence). This CDR3 reads CASSRGTSGGIGELFF. The CDR3 bases are TGTGCCAGCAGCCGAGGGACTAGCGGGGGGATCGGGGAGCTGTTTTTT.

The rearrangement links TRBV7-2 to TRBJ1-2, with 9 bases fitting TRBD1. Germline trimming cut 4 bases from V and 4 bases from J; bases unmatched to any gene: 7. Germline V gene sequence: CDR1 SGHTA, CDR2 FQGNSA. This CDR3 comprises 15 residues. The CDR3 spells CASSYSTQGAYGYTF. The CDR3 DNA follows: TGTGCCAGCAGCTATTCGACACAGGGGGCCTATGGCTACACCTTC.

This clone was seen a handful of times. The chain links TRBV11-2 to TRBJ1-4, with D possibly matching TRBD1 (6 bases). V lost 4 bases, J lost 16 bases, and 13 bases lay in between. Germline-derived CDR1 and CDR2 are SGHAT and FQNNGV. This CDR3 is built from 11 residues. CDR3 coding DNA: TGTGCCAGCAGCTCGAGGACAGCAAAGTTTTTT. This sequence encodes CASSSRTAKFF.

The chain recombines TRBV14 with TRBJ1-1, with 7 bases identical to TRBD1. Germline lookup yields CDR1 SGHDN and CDR2 FVKESK. With 4 bases clipped from V and 8 bases from J, the junction kept 4 bases outside the gene matches. This CDR3 region has 12 residues. The CDR3 coding sequence is TGTGCCAGCAGCCCGGGACAGACCGAAGCTTTCTTT. Its protein product is CASSPGQTEAFF.

The chain combines TRBV18 with TRBJ1-5; D is undetermined. CDR1 is KGHSH and CDR2 is LQKENI in the germline V gene. CDR3 size: 15 residues. Between the trimmed V and J ends, which lost 3 bases and 2 bases, there was a span of 11 bases. The chain's CDR3 is CASSPDQLGNQPQHF. Written as DNA, the CDR3 is TGTGCCAGCTCACCTGACCAACTAGGCAATCAGCCCCAGCATTTT. The variable domain in full, completed from reference TRBV18 and TRBJ1-5, reads NAGVMQNPRHLVRRRGQEARLRCSPMKGHSHVYWYRQLPEEGLKFMVYLQKENIIDESGMPKERFSAEFPKEGPSILRIQQVVRGDSAAYFCASSPDQLGNQPQHFGDGTRLSIL.

V usage is TRBV6-2 or TRBV6-3 and J usage is TRBJ1-1; D ambiguous. Deletions cut 2 bases from V and 3 bases from J, with 7 bases between. Germline assignment: CDR1 MNHEY and CDR2 SVGEGT. The CDR3 is made up of 13 amino acids. The CDR3 reads CASSYGGYTEAFF. CDR3 coding DNA: TGTGCCAGCAGTTACGGCGGCTACACTGAAGCTTTCTTT.

The chain combines TRBV3-1 (or the pseudogene TRBV3-2) with TRBJ2-1; TRBD2 matches 11 bases. The trim removed 5 bases at V and 7 bases at J, leaving 10 bases unmatched. CDR1 LGHDT and CDR2 YNNKEL come from the germline V gene (reference sequence). CDR3 length: 16 residues. CDR3 nucleotides: TGTGCCAGCAGCAACCCCGGGACTAGCGGAGGGAATGAGCAGTTCTTC. Protein sequence: CASSNPGTSGGNEQFF.

The gene calls are TRBV11-3 and TRBJ2-7; D gene uncertain. This CDR3 contains 14 residues. Between the trimmed V and J ends, which lost 1 base and 3 bases, there was a span of 10 bases. From germline, CDR1 is SGHNT and CDR2 YENEEA. The CDR3 sequence is CASSLVRLHYEQYF. The CDR3 bases are TGTGCCAGCAGCTTAGTCAGACTCCACTACGAGCAGTACTTC.

V gene TRBV18 combines with J gene TRBJ2-2; 7 bases fit TRBD2. This CDR3 is built from 15 residues. Trimming at V came to 0 bases and at J to 2 bases, leaving 0 bases not matched to a gene. The germline CDR1 and CDR2 sequences are KGHSH and LQKENI. The CDR3 region has the DNA TGTGCCAGCTCACCACCAGCGGGAAACACCGGGGAGCTGTTTTTT. Its protein is CASSPPAGNTGELFF.

The chain links TRBV11-3 to TRBJ2-1; D is unresolved. CDR1 is SGHNT, CDR2 YENEEA, per germline. The V end lost 1 base, the J end lost 6 bases, and 16 bases lay between the germline ends. CDR3 length: 16 amino acids. The CDR3 DNA reads as TGTGCCAGCAGCTTAGGCTTCCAAGTCTCAGGCAATGAGCAGTTCTTC. This encodes CASSLGFQVSGNEQFF.

The chain employs TRBV18 and TRBJ1-1, with a tentative D call TRBD1 (5 bases). Germline V gives CDR1 KGHSH, CDR2 LQKENI. V was trimmed by 0 bases and J by 4 bases, leaving 18 bases between them. This CDR3 is 17 amino acids long. The CDR3 loop is CASSPPQRGRWSTEAFF. In DNA form, the CDR3 reads TGTGCCAGCTCACCACCCCAAAGGGGCCGTTGGTCCACTGAAGCTTTCTTT. The full variable domain, its missing parts supplied by reference TRBV18 and TRBJ1-1, is NAGVMQNPRHLVRRRGQEARLRCSPMKGHSHVYWYRQLPEEGLKFMVYLQKENIIDESGMPKERFSAEFPKEGPSILRIQQVVRGDSAAYFCASSPPQRGRWSTEAFFGQGTRLTVV.